This is a list of T cell receptor beta chains from one sample in a study of blood T cell repertoires in COVID-19. The assay was immunoSEQ multiplex PCR, and TCRdb's table has in-frame clones only and misses some. This sample has around 210,000 clones, with roughly 88% found just once. The sequencing sample was made of peripheral blood. The receptors originated from a man younger than 35 with active or convalescent COVID-19. CDR3s include the opening cysteine and the closing phenylalanine or tryptophan. The D gene is left open where the match is weak. For some rows the clone size is stated as once, few or many, or as a class when expanded; others skip it.

V	J	D	size	CDR3	DNA
TRBV28	TRBJ1-2	TRBD1	NA	CASSNGQGQGYTF	TGTGCCAGCAGTAACGGACAGGGCCAGGGCTACACCTTC
TRBV7-2	TRBJ2-1	NA	NA	CASSLEAGSRAHEQFF	TGTGCCAGCAGCTTAGAGGCGGGATCTAGGGCGCATGAGCAGTTCTTC
TRBV5-4	TRBJ2-2	NA	once	CASSLALVGKGGELFF	TGTGCCAGCAGCTTGGCCCTAGTCGGGAAGGGCGGGGAGCTGTTTTTT
TRBV11-2	TRBJ2-7	TRBD2	once	CASSLSRLAGVEEQYF	TGTGCCAGCAGCTTATCCCGATTGGCGGGAGTAGAGGAGCAGTACTTC
TRBV12-3/TRBV12-4	TRBJ1-2	TRBD1	NA	CASREGTGLGYTF	TGTGCCAGCAGAGAGGGGACAGGGCTTGGCTACACCTTC
TRBV19	TRBJ1-5	TRBD1	NA	CASSNDRGGQPQHF	TGTGCCAGTAGTAACGACAGGGGGGGTCAGCCCCAGCATTTT
TRBV2	TRBJ1-6	TRBD1	NA	CAGYRGLNSPLHF	TGTGCCGGTTACAGGGGGCTTAATTCACCCCTCCACTTT
TRBV30	TRBJ2-7	NA	NA	CAWSDTYEQYF	TGTGCCTGGAGTGACACCTACGAGCAGTACTTC
TRBV30	TRBJ2-7	NA	many	CACRMAETFYEQYF	TGTGCCTGCCGAATGGCAGAGACTTTCTACGAGCAGTACTTC
TRBV5-1	TRBJ2-7	NA	NA	CASSPPGQAGHEQYF	TGCGCCAGCAGCCCCCCCGGCCAGGCTGGGCACGAGCAGTACTTC
TRBV5-4	TRBJ1-2	NA	NA	CASSLSRNYGYTF	TGTGCCAGCAGCTTGTCGAGGAACTATGGCTACACCTTC
TRBV28	TRBJ2-5	TRBD1	few	CASSGDSLETQYF	TGTGCCAGCTCCGGGGACAGCCTAGAGACCCAGTACTTC
TRBV7-9	TRBJ2-7	NA	NA	CASSLGRDSYEQYF	TGTGCCAGCAGCTTAGGCCGGGACTCCTACGAGCAGTACTTC
TRBV19	TRBJ2-7	NA	NA	CASSTQALTDYEQYF	TGTGCCAGTAGTACCCAAGCACTGACAGACTACGAGCAGTACTTC
TRBV28	TRBJ1-5	TRBD1	few	CASSFPTGGNQPQHF	TGTGCCAGCAGTTTTCCAACAGGGGGGAATCAGCCCCAGCATTTT
TRBV29-1	TRBJ1-1	NA	NA	CSVESAQNTEAFF	TGCAGCGTTGAATCCGCACAGAACACTGAAGCTTTCTTT
TRBV11-2	TRBJ2-3	NA	NA	CASSFSDTQYF	TGTGCCAGCAGCTTCTCAGATACGCAGTATTTT
TRBV7-2	TRBJ1-3	NA	NA	CASSLTTGAGNTIYF	TGTGCCAGCAGCTTAACTACAGGCGCTGGAAACACCATATATTTT
TRBV13	TRBJ2-7	TRBD2	NA	CASSPPGGGGPYEQYF	TGTGCCAGCAGCCCCCCCGGGGGGGGAGGGCCCTACGAGCAGTACTTC
TRBV2	TRBJ2-3	TRBD2	once	CASTREGADTQYF	TGTGCCAGCACTCGGGAGGGCGCAGATACGCAGTATTTT
TRBV11-2	TRBJ1-1	NA	NA	CASSLAGLGLEAEAFF	TGTGCCAGCAGCTTAGCGGGCCTCGGTTTGGAGGCTGAAGCTTTCTTT
TRBV2	TRBJ2-7	TRBD2	NA	CASSHSGRAAEQYF	TGTGCCAGCAGTCATAGCGGGAGGGCTGCCGAGCAGTACTTC